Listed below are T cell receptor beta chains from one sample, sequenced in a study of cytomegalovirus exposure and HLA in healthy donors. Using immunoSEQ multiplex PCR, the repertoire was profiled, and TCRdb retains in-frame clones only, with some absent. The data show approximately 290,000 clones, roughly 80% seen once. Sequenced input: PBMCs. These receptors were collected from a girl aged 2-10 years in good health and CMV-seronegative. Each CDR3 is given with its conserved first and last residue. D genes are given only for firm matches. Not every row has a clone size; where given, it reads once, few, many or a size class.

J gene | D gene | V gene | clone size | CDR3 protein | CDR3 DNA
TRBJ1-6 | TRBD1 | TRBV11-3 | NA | CASSAGQGSNSPLHF | TGTGCCAGCAGCGCAGGACAGGGGTCGAATTCACCCCTCCACTTT
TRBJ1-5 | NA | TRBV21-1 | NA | CASSTRDRVCQPQHF | TGTGCCAGCAGCACCCGGGACAGGGTGTGCCAGCCCCAGCATTTT
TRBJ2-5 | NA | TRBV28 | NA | CASSLPWPGETQYF | TGTGCCAGCAGTTTACCCTGGCCCGGGGAGACCCAGTACTTC
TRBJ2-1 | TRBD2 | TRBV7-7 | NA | CASSFLAGVSYNEQFF | TGTGCCAGCAGCTTCCTTGCGGGAGTCTCCTACAATGAGCAGTTCTTC
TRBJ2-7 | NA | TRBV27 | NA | CASSEGGYEQYF | TGTGCCAGCAGCGAGGGAGGCTACGAGCAGTACTTC
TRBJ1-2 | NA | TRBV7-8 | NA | CASSLWEGEGYTF | TGTGCCAGCAGCTTATGGGAGGGTGAGGGCTACACCTTC
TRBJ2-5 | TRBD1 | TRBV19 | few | CASSSLGQGEETQYF | TGTGCCAGTAGTTCACTCGGACAGGGGGAAGAGACCCAGTACTTC
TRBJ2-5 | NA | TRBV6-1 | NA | CASSILDSQETQYF | TGTGCCAGCAGCATATTAGACAGCCAAGAGACCCAGTACTTC
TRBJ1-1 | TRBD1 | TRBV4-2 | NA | CASSPFIGGYWNTEAFF | TGTGCCAGCAGCCCTTTTATAGGGGGCTATTGGAACACTGAAGCTTTCTTT
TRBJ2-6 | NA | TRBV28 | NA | CASTLRYSSGANVLTF | TGTGCCAGCACCCTCCGGTACAGCTCTGGGGCCAACGTCCTGACTTTC
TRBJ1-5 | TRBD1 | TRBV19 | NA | CASMMGQGRNQPQHF | TGTGCCAGTATGATGGGACAGGGACGCAATCAGCCCCAGCATTTT
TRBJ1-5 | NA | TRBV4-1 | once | CASSQTRFSNQPQHF | TGCGCCAGCAGCCAAACGAGGTTTAGCAATCAGCCCCAGCATTTT
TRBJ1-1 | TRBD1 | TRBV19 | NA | CASITRQGINTEAFF | TGTGCCAGTATCACACGACAGGGGATAAACACTGAAGCTTTCTTT
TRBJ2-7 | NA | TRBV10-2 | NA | CASTGGTNEQYF | TGCGCCAGCACTGGGGGCACGAACGAGCAGTACTTC
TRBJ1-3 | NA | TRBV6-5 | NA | CASSYSTVAGNTIYF | TGTGCCAGCAGTTACTCGACTGTAGCTGGAAACACCATATATTTT
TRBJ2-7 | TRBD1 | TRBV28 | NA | CASSFPLVWTGGYEQYF | TGTGCCAGCAGTTTTCCATTAGTCTGGACAGGAGGTTACGAGCAGTACTTC
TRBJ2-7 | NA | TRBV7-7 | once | CASSLYPGYEQYF | TGTGCCAGCAGCTTATATCCGGGCTACGAGCAGTACTTC